These 14 T cell receptor beta chains were sequenced from one sample in a study of CD8+ T cells in alopecia areata. The treatment was: oral pan-JAK inhibitor, 5-10 mg twice daily. Reverse transcription of extracted RNA yielded cDNA, which provided the sequencing template. Clones were read by immunoSEQ multiplex PCR, and TCRdb kept only the in-frame ones, dropping some. The data show about 200,000 clones, 35% to 40% seen once. Sequenced here: CD4+ T cells sorted from blood, sampled at approximately week 30, from a patient treated with tofacitinib. These receptors originate from a human donor with alopecia areata.

J is TRBJ1-1 and V is TRBV6-5; the D is unclear. This CDR3 comprises 13 residues. Trimming took 4 bases from V and 1 from J, leaving 7 bases between them. CDR1 is MNHEY and CDR2 is SVGAGI in the germline V gene. CDR3 amino acids: CASSFQANTEAFF. In DNA form, the CDR3 reads TGTGCCAGCAGTTTCCAGGCGAACACTGAAGCTTTCTTT.

The chain has TRBV7-3 and TRBJ2-3; D remains ambiguous. Germline CDR1 and CDR2: SGHTA and FQGTGA. Deletions cut 5 bases from V and 4 bases from J, with 19 bases between. CDR3 length: 16 amino acids. In DNA, the CDR3 is TGTGCCAGCAGCCTAATGGCTAATAGTCCCCCAGATACGCAGTATTTT. Its protein product is CASSLMANSPPDTQYF.

The chain joins TRBV15 to TRBJ2-7; 10 nucleotides line up with TRBD1. Germline assignment: CDR1 LNHNV and CDR2 YYDKDF (reference sequence). The V segment lost 4 bases and the J segment 0 bases; nucleotides outside the gene matches: 3. CDR3 size: 15 residues. The CDR3 sequence: CATSMGQGYSYEQYF. The DNA of the CDR3 is TGTGCCACCAGCATGGGACAGGGGTACTCCTACGAGCAGTACTTC.

The V gene is TRBV5-4, the J gene TRBJ2-1; D unclear. V shed 1 base and J shed 5 bases, with 7 bases lying between them. The CDR3 has 13 residues. Germline-derived CDR1 and CDR2 are SGHNT and YYREEE (reference sequence). The CDR3 nucleotides read TGTGCCAGCAGCTTGATCGGCCACAATGAGCAGTTCTTC. This codes for CASSLIGHNEQFF.

The rearrangement joins TRBV29-1 to TRBJ2-7; D perhaps matches TRBD1 (6 bases). The V end was cut by 5 bases, the J end by 3 bases, with 8 bases between. The germline CDR1 and CDR2 sequences are SQVTM and ANQGSEA. This CDR3 contains 11 residues. Here the CDR3 DNA reads TGCAGCGTTCTGACAGGCTACGAGCAGTACTTC. It encodes CSVLTGYEQYF.

V gene TRBV6-5 combines with J gene TRBJ1-2, with unresolved D. Germline V gives CDR1 MNHEY, CDR2 SVGAGI. This CDR3 has 13 amino acids. Trimming cost V 6 bases and J 5 bases, with 13 bases left between them. The CDR3 region has the DNA TGTGCCAGCAGGGGAGGAGGGTGGTATGGCTACACCTTC. Protein product: CASRGGGWYGYTF.

In its sample, this clone was seen a few times. V gene TRBV29-1 combines with J gene TRBJ2-5; TRBD1 agrees at 11 bases. The junction had 9 bases not matched to a gene; V was cut back by 6 bases and J by 6 bases. Germline V gene sequence: CDR1 SQVTM, CDR2 ANQGSEA. The CDR3 is made up of 14 amino acids. The CDR3 DNA reads as TGCAGCGTAACACCGGGACAGGGGGGGAAGACCCAGTACTTC. This codes for CSVTPGQGGKTQYF.

This chain uses TRBV9 with TRBJ2-1; perhaps TRBD2 as D (7 bases). V was shortened by 4 bases and J by 4 bases, with 21 bases between the two germline ends. There are 17 residues in the CDR3. The germline CDR1 and CDR2 sequences are SGDLS and YYNGEE. The DNA of the CDR3 is TGTGCCAGCAGCCCGAGGGGGGGACTCACCCCATACAATGAGCAGTTCTTC. This encodes CASSPRGGLTPYNEQFF. Using reference TRBV9 and TRBJ2-1 for the parts outside the CDR3, the full variable domain is DSGVTQTPKHLITATGQRVTLRCSPRSGDLSVYWYQQSLDQGLQFLIQYYNGEERAKGNILERFSAQQFPDLHSELNLSSLELGDSALYFCASSPRGGLTPYNEQFFGPGTRLTVL.

The CDR3 protein is CASSFGLAPDTQYF. For the CDR3, the DNA is TGTGCCAGCAGCTTTGGGTTAGCTCCAGATACGCAGTATTTT. This sequence joins TRBV7-3 and TRBJ2-3; unclear D gene. CDR1 and CDR2 from the germline V gene are SGHTA and FQGTGA. This CDR3 has 14 residues. V was shortened by 3 bases and J by 4 bases, with 11 bases between the two germline ends.

The CDR3 DNA reads as TGTGCCAGCAGCCGAGAGAGGCAGGGGACAGATACGCAGTATTTT. Translated, it gives CASSRERQGTDTQYF. The chain has TRBV14 and TRBJ2-3, with a tentative D call TRBD1 (6 bases). Germline CDR1 is SGHDN and CDR2 is FVKESK. Trimming took off 4 bases at V and 3 bases at J, with 14 bases between the two ends. The CDR3 is made up of 15 amino acids. The full variable domain, its missing parts supplied by reference TRBV14 and TRBJ2-3, is EAGVTQFPSHSVIEKGQTVTLRCDPISGHDNLYWYRRVMGKEIKFLLHFVKESKQDESGMPNNRFLAERTGGTYSTLKVQPAELEDSGVYFCASSRERQGTDTQYFGPGTRLTVL.

The chain employs TRBV25-1 and TRBJ2-2; D remains unclear. Germline values: CDR1 MGHDK, CDR2 SYGVNS. Trimming left V 4 bases short and J 3 bases short, with 3 bases between. This CDR3 contains 12 residues. CDR3 residues: CASSGDTGELFF. The CDR3, as DNA: TGTGCCAGCAGTGGAGACACCGGGGAGCTGTTTTTT.

This chain's CDR3 is CAWGPQGAGYTF. In DNA, the CDR3 is TGTGCCTGGGGACCCCAGGGGGCTGGCTACACCTTC. The chain recombines TRBV30 with TRBJ1-2; 8 nucleotides line up with TRBD1. Germline V gene data show CDR1 as GTSNPN and CDR2 as SVGIG (reference sequence). Trimming cost V 5 bases and J 7 bases; bases outside gene matches: 6. The CDR3 consists of 12 residues.

This chain joins TRBV7-9 and TRBJ2-2, with TRBD1 identical over 9 bases. The CDR3 totals 17 residues. J lost 3 bases, V lost 1 base, and 6 bases had no gene match. The germline V gene encodes CDR1 SEHNR and CDR2 FQNEAQ (reference sequence). The CDR3 loop reads CASSLDDRDRDTGELFF. As DNA, the CDR3 is TGTGCCAGCAGCTTAGACGACCGGGACAGGGACACCGGGGAGCTGTTTTTT.

The rearrangement links TRBV30 to TRBJ2-7; D might be TRBD1 (6 bases). V lost 2 bases to trimming and J lost 6 bases, with 14 bases between them. Germline values: CDR1 GTSNPN, CDR2 SVGIG (reference sequence). This CDR3 is built from 13 residues. The CDR3 DNA follows: TGTGCCTGGAGTCAACGGGACACCAGCGAGCAGTACTTC. Encoded protein: CAWSQRDTSEQYF.